These 25 T cell receptor beta chains came from one sample sequenced in a study of T cell repertoires in aging, cancer and after chemotherapy. A mixed TRB-A/B primer pool amplified rearranged TRB by multiplex touch-down PCR. Via MiXCR, TCRdb re-called the multiplex PCR reads, giving one row per CDR3 protein. The data contain 8,000 to 9,500 distinct CDR3 sequences, under 35% of them singletons. The template was genomic DNA from peripheral blood, not RNA. The source material was blood. Receptor source: a human donor in good health.

CDR3 region: CASSLGGYGGTEAFF. The CDR3 DNA reads TGTGCCAGCAGTCTCGGAGGGTACGGGGGCACTGAAGCTTTCTTT. The chain uses TRBV27 and TRBJ1-1; a weak D match, TRBD1 (5 bases). The CDR3 covers 15 residues. V dropped 5 bases and J dropped 4 bases, with 17 bases sitting between them. From germline, CDR1 is MNHEY and CDR2 SMNVEV (reference sequence).

The chain employs TRBV30 and TRBJ2-1; 7 bases align to TRBD2. The CDR3 is 12 residues long. V gave up 4 bases and J gave up 7 bases; unmatched junction bases: 4. Per the germline V gene, CDR1 is GTSNPN and CDR2 is SVGIG (reference sequence). In nucleotides, the CDR3 is TGTGCCTGGAACGGGGGGTTAAATGAGCAGTTCTTC. Translated, it gives CAWNGGLNEQFF. The full variable domain, rest sourced from reference TRBV30 and TRBJ2-1, is SQTIHQWPATLVQPVGSPLSLECTVEGTSNPNLYWYRQAAGRGLQLLFYSVGIGQISSEVPQNLSASRPQDRQFILSSKKLLLSDSGFYLCAWNGGLNEQFFGPGTRLTVL.

V gene TRBV7-9 combines with J gene TRBJ2-5; TRBD2 matches 9 bases. The CDR3 length is 15 residues. The germline CDR1 and CDR2 sequences are SEHNR and FQNEAQ (reference sequence). The junction had 5 bases not matched to a gene; V was cut back by 5 bases and J by 1 base. CDR3 DNA: TGTGCCAGCAGCCTCGGGACTAGCTTCCAAGAGACCCAGTACTTC. It is translated as CASSLGTSFQETQYF.

On this clonotype: One end of the junction does not line up with germline, which may come from a read error. The chain recombines TRBV27 with TRBJ2-4, with unresolved D. The CDR3 runs 14 residues. In germline, CDR1 is MNHEY, CDR2 SMNVEV (reference sequence). The CDR3: CATSSTQTKNIQYF. The CDR3 DNA reads as TGTGCCACCAGTTCAACGCAAACCAAAAACATTCAGTACTTC.

This clonotype showed up just a few times. The gene calls are TRBV6-6 and TRBJ2-7, with 8 nucleotides matching TRBD1. Per germline, CDR1 MNHNY and CDR2 SVGAGI (reference sequence). The CDR3 is 14 residues long. V dropped 5 bases and J dropped 6; count of bases not matched to a gene: 9. The CDR3 coding sequence is TGTGCCAGCAGTATTCCGGGACAGGTAGCCGAGCAGTACTTC. It yields the protein CASSIPGQVAEQYF.

This clonotype was observed a handful of times. This chain connects TRBV7-9 to TRBJ2-3; no reliable D call. The CDR3 runs to 12 residues. V dropped 5 bases and J dropped 5 bases, with 8 bases sitting between them. Per the germline V gene, CDR1 is SEHNR and CDR2 is FQNEAQ (reference sequence). DNA for the CDR3: TGTGCCAGCAGCCCATTGGAAGATACGCAGTATTTT. It encodes CASSPLEDTQYF.

The V and J genes are TRBV6-5 and TRBJ1-2; D gene ambiguous. CDR3 length: 13 residues. Trimming removed 5 bases from V and 8 bases from J, with 15 bases in between. Looked up from germline, CDR1 is MNHEY and CDR2 is SVGAGI. Here the CDR3 DNA reads TGTGCCAGCAGTCCCCAAGTGGGCTGGGGCTACACCTTC. The encoded protein is CASSPQVGWGYTF.

This clonotype was picked up a small number of times. This chain connects TRBV6-2 or TRBV6-3 to TRBJ1-2; D gene ambiguous. V was pared by 6 bases and J by 8 bases, with 13 bases between. Germline V gene data show CDR1 as MNHEY and CDR2 as SVGEGT. CDR3 length: 12 amino acids. In DNA form, the CDR3 reads TGTGCCAGCAGCCTCACCCTCGGCGGCTACACCTTC. Protein product: CASSLTLGGYTF.

This clonotype was recorded a few times. This chain links TRBV20-1 with TRBJ1-1; D gene ambiguous. Trimming removed 6 bases from V and 11 bases from J, with 16 bases in between. Germline CDR1 DFQATT, CDR2 SNEGSKA (reference sequence). The CDR3 extends over 11 amino acids. CDR3 loop: CSAKDGDMAFF. The CDR3 DNA sequence: TGCAGTGCCAAGGACGGGGATATGGCTTTCTTT.

This clonotype came up a few times. This sequence joins TRBV27 and TRBJ1-2; D gene uncertain. The germline V gene encodes CDR1 MNHEY and CDR2 SMNVEV (reference sequence). Trimming took 6 bases from V and 4 from J, leaving 24 bases between them. The CDR3 sequence is 17 residues long. In DNA form, the CDR3 reads TGTGCCAGCAGCGAACTGGGCGATATAACGATGGGCTATGGCTACACCTTC. Translating gives CASSELGDITMGYGYTF.

In this sample, this clonotype turned up a few times. The V call is TRBV15, the J call TRBJ1-4, with a weak D call TRBD1 (6 bases). With 0 bases removed from V and 8 bases from J, the gap between germline ends came to 13 bases. Germline values: CDR1 LNHNV, CDR2 YYDKDF (reference sequence). This CDR3 is 15 amino acids long. The CDR3 is CATSRDEDRKEKLFF. CDR3 sequence (DNA): TGTGCCACCAGCAGAGACGAGGACAGAAAGGAAAAACTGTTTTTT.

The table lists this clonotype with a few counts. This chain uses TRBV20-1 with TRBJ2-3; D call uncertain. Germline V gene lookup returns CDR1 DFQATT and CDR2 SNEGSKA (reference sequence). The CDR3 loop spans 11 amino acids. V shed 7 bases and J shed 4 bases, with 9 bases lying between them. The CDR3 is CSGSKADTQYF. The CDR3, as DNA: TGCAGTGGTAGTAAGGCAGATACGCAGTATTTT.

The chain has TRBV5-4 and TRBJ2-2; D gene uncertain. The CDR3 is made up of 15 amino acids. Germline V lookup: CDR1 SGHNT, CDR2 YYREEE (reference sequence). Trimming left V 3 bases short and J 3 bases short, with 12 bases between. The CDR3: CASSSGSRDTGELFF. The CDR3 nucleotides read TGTGCCAGCAGCTCCGGGTCCCGGGACACCGGGGAGCTGTTTTTT.

This sequence joins TRBV7-9 and TRBJ2-1, with TRBD2 as a possible D gene (6 bases). The CDR3 spans 15 residues. V was cut by 5 bases and J by 10 bases, with 21 bases left in between. CDR1 and CDR2 (germline): SEHNR, FQNEAQ (reference sequence). In DNA, the CDR3 is TGTGCCAGCAGCCTCGGGTGGGGGGATCAGGGAGAGCAGTTCTTC. Residues: CASSLGWGDQGEQFF.

The gene calls are TRBV7-3 and TRBJ2-3; D unclear. Between the trimmed V and J ends, which lost 4 bases and 2 bases, there was a span of 10 bases. Germline assignment: CDR1 SGHTA and CDR2 FQGTGA. The length of the CDR3 is 14 residues. CDR3 sequence reads: CASSSPSITDTQYF. In DNA form, the CDR3 reads TGTGCCAGCAGCTCCCCATCCATCACAGATACGCAGTATTTT.

The table lists this clonotype with a count of one. This chain uses TRBV28 with TRBJ1-5; D ambiguous. The CDR3 runs to 14 residues. Trimming took 6 bases from V and 1 from J, leaving 10 bases between them. Germline values: CDR1 MDHEN, CDR2 SYDVKM. The CDR3 nucleotides read TGTGCCAGCAGGTATTATGGAAGCAATCAGCCCCAGCATTTT. It codes for CASRYYGSNQPQHF.

This clonotype is labeled as medium-sized. The chain is built from TRBV29-1 and TRBJ2-1; D might be TRBD1 (6 bases). Germline V gives CDR1 SQVTM, CDR2 ANQGSEA. CDR3 length: 12 amino acids. The V gene lost 4 bases and the J gene lost 8 bases, with 12 bases spanning the gap. The CDR3 reads CSVVRGGYEQFF. CDR3 bases: TGCAGCGTTGTACGTGGGGGCTATGAGCAGTTCTTC.

In its sample, this clonotype was seen a few times. The rearrangement uses TRBV20-1 and TRBJ2-5, with D uncertain. This CDR3 is built from 10 residues. Germline CDR1 DFQATT, CDR2 SNEGSKA (reference sequence). Trimming removed 6 bases from V and 7 bases from J, with 9 bases in between. DNA of the CDR3: TGCAGTGCACATATGGGGACCCAGTACTTC. Protein: CSAHMGTQYF.

V and J are TRBV27 and TRBJ2-7; TRBD1 matches at 11 bases. The end of the DNA fits TRBJ2-1 better, so the J call may be wrong. Germline values: CDR1 MNHEY, CDR2 SMNVEV (reference sequence). This CDR3 has 15 amino acids. CDR3 sequence (DNA): TGTGCCAGCAGTTCTCCGGGACAGGGGGTAAATGAGCAGTTCTTC. Its translation is CASSSPGQGVNEQFF.

This clonotype came up a few times. This chain joins TRBV24-1 and TRBJ2-1; 8 bases align to TRBD1. The length of the CDR3 is 16 residues. V shed 3 bases and J 4 bases; nucleotides not matched to a gene: 7. From germline, CDR1 is KGHDR and CDR2 SFDVKD. CDR3 region: CATSDRSGQVYNEQFF. CDR3 bases: TGTGCCACCAGTGATAGGTCGGGACAGGTATACAATGAGCAGTTCTTC.

The J gene is TRBJ2-3, the V gene TRBV20-1; 11 positions match TRBD1. Trimming at V came to 1 base and at J to 3 bases, leaving 3 bases not matched to a gene. Germline V gene sequence: CDR1 DFQATT, CDR2 SNEGSKA (reference sequence). The CDR3 length is 15 residues. The CDR3 here is CSARGGTGGTDTQYF. The CDR3 DNA reads TGCAGTGCTAGAGGGGGGACAGGGGGGACAGATACGCAGTATTTT.

V is TRBV27 and J is TRBJ1-1; the D is unclear. With 6 bases removed from V and 1 base from J, the gap between germline ends came to 9 bases. The CDR3 loop spans 13 amino acids. The germline CDR1 and CDR2 sequences are MNHEY and SMNVEV (reference sequence). CDR3 sequence reads: CASSNIRNTEAFF. The CDR3 DNA reads TGTGCCAGCAGCAACATACGGAACACTGAAGCTTTCTTT.

This clonotype was seen just once. The chain has TRBV6-2 or TRBV6-3 and TRBJ2-5, with a weak D call TRBD2 (7 bases). V was trimmed by 0 bases and J by 7 bases, leaving 12 bases between them. The CDR3 runs 14 residues. Germline V CDR1 and CDR2: MNHEY, SVGEGT. The CDR3 coding sequence is TGTGCCAGCAGTTACTCGCAAGGGGGGGCGACCCAGTACTTC. Translating gives CASSYSQGGATQYF.

The chain carries TRBV6-5 and TRBJ2-1; D might be TRBD1 or TRBD2, each matching 6 bases. CDR1 and CDR2 (germline): MNHEY, SVGAGI. The CDR3 runs 16 residues. Trimming removed 4 bases from V and 6 bases from J, with 19 bases in between. The CDR3 DNA reads TGTGCCAGCAGTTTAGGTGGGGGGCCCTCTTTCAATGAGCAGTTCTTC. Translated: CASSLGGGPSFNEQFF.

The rearrangement uses TRBV7-6 and TRBJ1-6; 7 bases are shared with TRBD1. Per germline, CDR1 SGHVS and CDR2 FNYEAQ. This CDR3 is built from 14 residues. V was pared by 5 bases and J by 5 bases, with 3 bases of the junction left unmatched. The CDR3 is CASSPGQDNSPLHF. The CDR3 DNA follows: TGTGCCAGCAGCCCCGGACAGGATAATTCACCCCTCCACTTT.